The subject of this entry is one T cell receptor (beta chain). The assay was immunoSEQ multiplex PCR, and TCRdb's table has in-frame clones only and misses some. The table includes tens of thousands of clones, about nine tenths detected once. This specimen comes from a study of T cell changes during pregnancy in multiple sclerosis. V lost 5 bases and J 3 bases, leaving 14 bases between the germline ends. The CDR3 runs 16 residues. Germline values: CDR1 MNHEY, CDR2 SMNVEV (reference sequence). The source of this sequence is a female donor in good health, serving as a control in a pregnancy study. Some clones in this sample may be carry-over from other donors' samples. The rearrangement uses TRBV27 and TRBJ2-6, with a tentative D call TRBD1 (5 bases). Sequenced here: PBMCs, sampled in the first trimester of pregnancy. The CDR3 loop is CASSLLPQGGANVLTF. The CDR3 nucleotides are TGTGCCAGCAGTCTCTTACCCCAGGGTGGGGCCAACGTCCTGACTTTC.